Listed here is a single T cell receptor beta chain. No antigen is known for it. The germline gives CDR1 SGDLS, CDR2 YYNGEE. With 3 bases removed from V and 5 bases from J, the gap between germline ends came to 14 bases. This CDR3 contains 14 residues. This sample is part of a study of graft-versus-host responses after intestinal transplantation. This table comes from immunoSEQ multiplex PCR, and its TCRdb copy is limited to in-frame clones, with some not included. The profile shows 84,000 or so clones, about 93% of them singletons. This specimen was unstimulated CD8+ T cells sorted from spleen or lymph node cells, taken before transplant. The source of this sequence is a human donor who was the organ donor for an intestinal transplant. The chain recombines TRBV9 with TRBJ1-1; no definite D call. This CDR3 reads CASSAGGRATEAFF. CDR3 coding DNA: TGTGCCAGCAGCGCGGGAGGGCGGGCAACTGAAGCTTTCTTT.